Each of the 21 T cell receptor beta chains below was sequenced from the same sample in a study of cytomegalovirus exposure and HLA in healthy donors. The PCR ran on 60 Vbeta and 13 Jbeta primers. Assay used: immunoSEQ multiplex PCR; TCRdb lists only in-frame clones, some missing. The sample yields approximately 200,000 clones, roughly 85% seen once. Sample: PBMCs. The receptors shown here come from a woman between 50 and 59 years old in good health and CMV-seronegative.

J is TRBJ1-5 and V is TRBV30; tentatively, D is TRBD1 (6 bases). Trimming stripped 4 bases from V and 3 bases from J, with 10 bases between. The V gene's germline CDR1 is GTSNPN and CDR2 SVGIG (reference sequence). This CDR3 contains 13 residues. DNA for the CDR3: TGTGCCTGGAACAGGGATAACAATCAGCCCCAGCATTTT. Protein: CAWNRDNNQPQHF. The complete variable domain, with remaining parts taken from reference TRBV30 and TRBJ1-5, reads SQTIHQWPATLVQPVGSPLSLECTVEGTSNPNLYWYRQAAGRGLQLLFYSVGIGQISSEVPQNLSASRPQDRQFILSSKKLLLSDSGFYLCAWNRDNNQPQHFGDGTRLSIL.

V gene TRBV28 combines with J gene TRBJ2-5; TRBD2 matches at 8 bases. J lost 4 bases, V lost 5 bases, and 9 bases had no gene match. The CDR3 sequence is 15 residues long. The germline CDR1 and CDR2 sequences are MDHEN and SYDVKM. The DNA of the CDR3 is TGTGCCAGCAGTCTCTCGGGGAGCGGGAGAGAGACCCAGTACTTC. It translates to CASSLSGSGRETQYF.

V and J are TRBV6-5 and TRBJ1-1, with unresolved D. Trimming cost V 6 bases and J 1 base, with 9 bases left between them. Germline CDR1 MNHEY, CDR2 SVGAGI. This CDR3 spans 13 amino acids. CDR3 nucleotides: TGTGCCAGCAGATCCGGGAGGAACACTGAAGCTTTCTTT. Its translation is CASRSGRNTEAFF.

The J gene is TRBJ2-7, the V gene TRBV28; D is uncertain. This CDR3 is built from 14 residues. Germline CDR1 reads MDHEN; CDR2 reads SYDVKM. Trimming took off 4 bases at V and 2 bases at J, with 12 bases between the two ends. CDR3 amino acids: CASSSAGPTYEQYF. CDR3 coding DNA: TGTGCCAGCAGTTCAGCTGGGCCGACCTACGAGCAGTACTTC.

The V and J genes are TRBV27 and TRBJ2-3, with 12 bases identical to TRBD2. V trimming: 5 bases; J trimming: 1 base; junction bases outside the gene matches: 1. The CDR3 has 15 residues. Looked up from germline, CDR1 is MNHEY and CDR2 is SMNVEV (reference sequence). The DNA of the CDR3 is TGTGCCAGCAGTGCTAGCGGGAGGGGCACAGATACGCAGTATTTT. Residues: CASSASGRGTDTQYF.

The V call is TRBV5-1, the J call TRBJ2-3, with D hard to call. Germline V gives CDR1 SGHRS, CDR2 YFSETQ. The ends were cut back, 0 bases at V and 6 bases at J, with 11 bases in the middle. The CDR3 runs to 14 residues. CDR3 in DNA: TGCGCCAGCAGCTTGGACCTCCCCAGGGATACGCAGTATTTT. Encoded protein: CASSLDLPRDTQYF.

This chain connects TRBV18 to TRBJ2-1; 7 bases match TRBD2. Germline lookup yields CDR1 KGHSH and CDR2 LQKENI. V was clipped by 2 bases and J by 4 bases; unmatched bases: 5. The CDR3 contains 15 residues. The CDR3 here is CASSPGLGGYNEQFF. In DNA form, the CDR3 reads TGTGCCAGCTCACCAGGACTGGGAGGGTACAATGAGCAGTTCTTC.

V usage is TRBV6-5 and J usage is TRBJ2-7; a possible D gene is TRBD1 (5 bases). Germline-derived CDR1 and CDR2 are MNHEY and SVGAGI. V was clipped by 6 bases and J by 6 bases, with 18 bases between them. This CDR3 comprises 14 residues. The CDR3 coding sequence is TGTGCCAGCAGCCCCGGTTCAGGGCCCCCCGAGCAGTACTTC. It translates to CASSPGSGPPEQYF.

This chain connects TRBV5-1 to TRBJ2-7, with D perhaps matching TRBD2 (6 bases). V was clipped by 4 bases and J by 9 bases, with 26 bases between them. CDR1 is SGHRS, CDR2 YFSETQ, per germline. The length of the CDR3 is 16 residues. CDR3 protein: CASSPSGGGLPVWQYF. In DNA form, the CDR3 reads TGCGCCAGCAGCCCCTCCGGGGGTGGGTTGCCCGTATGGCAGTACTTC.

The rearrangement joins TRBV5-8 to TRBJ2-1, with 11 positions matching TRBD1. In germline, CDR1 is SGHTS, CDR2 YDEGEE. J lost 7 bases, V lost 4 bases, and 7 bases had no gene match. CDR3 size: 15 residues. CDR3 in amino acids: CASSPGQGGFNEQFF. CDR3 coding DNA: TGTGCCAGCAGCCCGGGACAGGGGGGGTTTAATGAGCAGTTCTTC.

V gene TRBV7-2 combines with J gene TRBJ2-1; TRBD2 matches at 8 bases. This CDR3 has 17 amino acids. After removal of 5 bases from V and 9 bases from J, the junction contained 18 bases not matched to a gene. Germline V lookup: CDR1 SGHTA, CDR2 FQGNSA. This CDR3 reads CASSQLPGSGKMSEQFF. CDR3 DNA sequence: TGTGCCAGCAGCCAACTACCGGGTAGCGGGAAGATGAGTGAGCAGTTCTTC.

The chain combines TRBV5-1 with TRBJ2-2; 9 bases are a match to TRBD2. V was clipped by 0 bases and J by 4 bases; unmatched bases: 7. CDR3 length equals 17 residues. The V gene's germline CDR1 is SGHRS and CDR2 YFSETQ. CDR3 bases: TGCGCCAGCAGCTTGGAAGCACTAGCGGGTCCCACCGGGGAGCTGTTTTTT. This encodes CASSLEALAGPTGELFF.

J is TRBJ2-3 and V is TRBV4-3; possible D gene TRBD2, 5 bases. This CDR3 is built from 12 residues. Per the germline V gene, CDR1 is LGHNA and CDR2 is YSLEER. The V end was cut by 3 bases, the J end by 7 bases, with 8 bases between. This chain's CDR3 is CASSQSGHTQYF. The CDR3 coding sequence is TGCGCCAGCAGCCAGAGCGGTCATACGCAGTATTTT.

This sequence joins TRBV19 and TRBJ1-2; 8 nucleotides agree with TRBD1. CDR1 and CDR2 from the germline V gene are LNHDA and SQIVND (reference sequence). The CDR3 contains 16 residues. The junction had 8 bases not matched to a gene; V was cut back by 5 bases and J by 0 bases. CDR3 amino acids: CASSEYGTGANYGYTF. The CDR3 DNA is TGTGCCAGTAGTGAATACGGGACAGGAGCTAACTATGGCTACACCTTC.

This rearrangement joins TRBV9 to TRBJ1-1; 7 bases line up with TRBD1. The germline V gene has CDR1 SGDLS and CDR2 YYNGEE. The CDR3 length is 15 residues. J was trimmed by 7 bases and V by 3 bases; bases with no gene match: 12. The CDR3 DNA reads as TGTGCCAGCAGCGGAACTATCAGGGGGTTGGGTGAAGCTTTCTTT. It specifies CASSGTIRGLGEAFF.

The sample holds one count of this clone. V and J are TRBV11-2 and TRBJ2-2; 9 nucleotides agree with TRBD2. V shed 3 bases and J 1 base; nucleotides not matched to a gene: 0. Germline CDR1 SGHAT, CDR2 FQNNGV. CDR3 length: 15 residues. The CDR3 spells CASSLTSGNTGELFF. In DNA, the CDR3 is TGTGCCAGCAGCTTGACTAGCGGGAACACCGGGGAGCTGTTTTTT.

The chain links TRBV28 to TRBJ2-5; 7 nucleotides match TRBD2. The DNA end is more similar to TRBJ2-7, so the J call may be wrong. Germline V gene sequence: CDR1 MDHEN, CDR2 SYDVKM. The CDR3 spans 16 residues. CDR3 DNA sequence: TGTGCCAGCAGGGGTTCGGCTAGCGGACCTACCTACGAGCAGTACTTC. This codes for CASRGSASGPTYEQYF.

The V and J genes are TRBV28 and TRBJ2-7; 10 bases map to TRBD1. The CDR3 extends over 17 amino acids. Losses at the gene ends were 1 base for V and 5 bases for J; bases not matched to a gene: 11. The germline gives CDR1 MDHEN, CDR2 SYDVKM. The CDR3 coding sequence is TGTGCCAGCAGTTTATATATGGTTGACAGGGGGCTAGACGAGCAGTACTTC. Translating gives CASSLYMVDRGLDEQYF.

The chain is built from TRBV5-4 and TRBJ2-7; a weak D match, TRBD1 (6 bases). Germline V gene sequence: CDR1 SGHNT, CDR2 YYREEE (reference sequence). The CDR3 extends over 13 amino acids. The V end was cut by 4 bases, the J end by 1 base, with 9 bases between. The CDR3 here is CASSKGQSYEQYF. The DNA of the CDR3 is TGTGCCAGCAGCAAAGGACAGTCCTACGAGCAGTACTTC.

The V gene is TRBV9, the J gene TRBJ1-1, with D unclear. The CDR3 spans 12 residues. The ends were cut back, 1 base at V and 3 bases at J, with 4 bases in the middle. The germline V gene encodes CDR1 SGDLS and CDR2 YYNGEE. The CDR3 sequence is CASSVRDTEAFF. CDR3 nucleotide sequence: TGTGCCAGCAGCGTAAGAGACACTGAAGCTTTCTTT. Drawing the rest from reference TRBV9 and TRBJ1-1, the complete variable domain is DSGVTQTPKHLITATGQRVTLRCSPRSGDLSVYWYQQSLDQGLQFLIQYYNGEERAKGNILERFSAQQFPDLHSELNLSSLELGDSALYFCASSVRDTEAFFGQGTRLTVV.

V gene TRBV28 combines with J gene TRBJ2-7; perhaps TRBD1 as D (6 bases). Germline assignment: CDR1 MDHEN and CDR2 SYDVKM. The CDR3 consists of 15 residues. V gave up 1 base and J gave up 5 bases, with 15 bases separating them. Here the CDR3 reads CASSLFRGLLHEQYF. CDR3 nucleotides: TGTGCCAGCAGTTTATTCAGGGGCCTCCTTCACGAGCAGTACTTC.